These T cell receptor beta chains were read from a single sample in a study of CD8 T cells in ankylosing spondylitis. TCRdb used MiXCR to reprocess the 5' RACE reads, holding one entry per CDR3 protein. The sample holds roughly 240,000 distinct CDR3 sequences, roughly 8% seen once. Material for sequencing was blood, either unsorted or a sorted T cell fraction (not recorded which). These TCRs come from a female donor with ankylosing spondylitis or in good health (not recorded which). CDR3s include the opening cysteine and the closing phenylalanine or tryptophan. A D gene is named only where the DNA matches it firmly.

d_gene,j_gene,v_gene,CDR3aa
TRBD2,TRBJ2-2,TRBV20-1,CSARALAAGELFF
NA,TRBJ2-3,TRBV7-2,CASSLLWGSTDTQYF
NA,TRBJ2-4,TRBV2,CTSSEAGIGGMAKNIQYF
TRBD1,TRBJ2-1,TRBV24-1,CATRGSGQGSNEQFF
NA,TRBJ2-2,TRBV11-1,CASSLSPRFTGELFF
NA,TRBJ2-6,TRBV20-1,CSARSPGLTSGANVLTF
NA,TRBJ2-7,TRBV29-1,CSVGQRAAAHEQYF
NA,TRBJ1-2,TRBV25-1,CASSEAIRGGNYGYTF
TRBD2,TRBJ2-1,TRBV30,CAWRGPRSGSRNEQFF
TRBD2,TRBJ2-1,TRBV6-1,CASSPLRREGGNEQFF
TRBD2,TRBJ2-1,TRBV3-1,CASSRLAGGDNEQFF
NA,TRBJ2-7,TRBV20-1,CSASSGSSYEQYF
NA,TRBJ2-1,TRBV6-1,CASRNTATGPNEQFF
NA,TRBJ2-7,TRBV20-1,CSALDRRSSYEQYF
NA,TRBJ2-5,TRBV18,CASSPGYQGTQYF
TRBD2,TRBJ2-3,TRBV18,CASSRDIRGGTSTDTQYF
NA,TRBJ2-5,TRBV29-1,CSVGPQETQYF
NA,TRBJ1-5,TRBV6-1,CASGVYSNQPQHF
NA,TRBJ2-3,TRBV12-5,CASGRATDTQYF
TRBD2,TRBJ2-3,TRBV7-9,CASSLGQLATDTQYF
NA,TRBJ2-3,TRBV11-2,CASSFRVSGSGVGDTQYF
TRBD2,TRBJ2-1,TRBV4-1,CASSQDGGGRAGEQFF
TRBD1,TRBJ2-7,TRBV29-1,CSVTETGGYEQYF
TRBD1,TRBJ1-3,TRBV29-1,CSVERLTRDSGNTIYF
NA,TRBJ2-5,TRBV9,CASSVGVGGQETQYF
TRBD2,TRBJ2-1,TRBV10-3,CAIGAGGYNEQFF
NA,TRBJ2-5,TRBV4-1,CASSQDYSGVRETQYF
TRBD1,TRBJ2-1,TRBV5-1,CASSFGDRGSYNEQFF
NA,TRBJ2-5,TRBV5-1,CASSEMLQETQYF
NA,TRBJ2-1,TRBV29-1,CSVDENPWDEQFF
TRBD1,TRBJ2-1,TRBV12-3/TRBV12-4,CASSLAPATGRSDNEQFF
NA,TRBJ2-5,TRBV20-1,CSAPQGQDQETQYF